This T cell receptor (beta chain) was found in a study of cytomegalovirus exposure and HLA in healthy donors (dated by TCRdb to 2017 to 2019). Describing the broader study: According to an earlier analysis of a few hundred of the donors, 150 million to 200 million T cells yielded 95 million to 140 million unique TCR beta sequences and around 280 Gb of sequence data. Donor age, sex, ethnicity and CMV serostatus were compiled alongside the repertoire data. Besides the first cohort of approximately 670 subjects, a separate validation cohort made up of 120 different subjects was used. A later analysis re-analyzed previously published TCR beta repertoires from roughly 690 donors and added high-resolution HLA genotyping to study TCR occurrence patterns. Of the 350 to 400 genotyped donors, roughly 85% fell in the genetic ancestry cluster associated with self-reported Caucasian donors. Both class I and class II loci were covered by HLA typing, at four-digit resolution. An early release that covered roughly 600 HLA-typed donors contained approximately 300 gigabases of sequencing data and about 84 million unique TCR sequences. The study was designed to test whether signatures of past pathogen exposure could be identified by cataloging public T cell receptors. The study used immunosequencing to profile the T cell repertoires of approximately 650 subjects and linked those repertoires to cytomegalovirus serostatus. An earlier analysis of roughly 580 of the donors used high-throughput TCR beta sequencing to judge whether each TCR beta V gene segment behaved as functional or pseudogenic. A later genetic analysis took genome-wide SNP genotypes for about 55% of the 666 donors and used that subset as a discovery cohort. The number of typed donors differed by locus: about 629-640 for A, B, C, DRB1 and DQB1; 500 to 550 for DQA1; 606 for DPA1; and around 450 for DPB1. To predict cytomegalovirus infection status, the study brought together high-throughput TCR immunosequencing, statistical association of individual TCRs with disease status, and machine learning. All discovery cohort repertoires had been generated on a single sequencing platform. Five DR-DQ haplotypes were treated as single units for association and clustering because of strong linkage in the cohort. The later analysis used no new phenotypic data to find candidate immune exposures, relying instead on TCR beta sequences and their occurrence across donors. On average, roughly 240,000 unique TCR beta nucleotide sequences were sequenced per donor among about 400 genotyped donors of the cohort, with about 17% of those sequences being non-productive.

The cohort comprised 670 or so healthy bone marrow donors. At the time of sampling, every cohort member was nominally healthy, though immune exposures that went unrecorded were likely present. The donor tested CMV seropositive, placing the donor among the roughly 270 seropositive members of the cohort. A peripheral blood sample was collected from each donor, and TCR beta sequencing was performed on peripheral blood mononuclear cells. Genomic DNA extraction from the blood cell samples was performed with the Qiagen DNeasy Blood Extraction Kit. General conclusions and limits of the study: At a false discovery rate of 0.05, a later analysis linked 15,000 to 20,000 TCR beta sequences to specific HLA alleles. Cytomegalovirus status was reported to be diagnosed by the classifier with high specificity and sensitivity in both the original and validation cohorts. Broadly in line with IMGT annotations, most TCR beta V segments showed up in productive rearrangements about 87% or about 30% of the time in an earlier analysis of about 500 of the donors. For the cohort, immune exposure information was limited to CMV serostatus. Some IMGT-functional V segments, including TRBV6-2 and TRBV6-3, could not be distinguished by the 87-base-pair reads and were therefore excluded. Compared with equally common non-associated chains, HLA-associated TCR beta chains in a later analysis were more clonally expanded and had lower generation probabilities. HLA typing was unavailable for some donors at each locus, so association tests used only the typed subset. Linkage disequilibrium might explain the correlated functional status among segregating V segments, but an unknown experimental factor could not be ruled out. According to a later analysis, parvovirus B19, influenza, CMV and Epstein-Barr virus appeared linked to several top co-occurrence clusters. While some public TCRs were present in many individuals, most TCR sequences turned up only very rarely across donors. It was suggested by the authors that the approach could potentially be generalized to other disease states and immunological phenotypes. A total of fewer than 200 TCR beta chains were listed by the study as associated with cytomegalovirus. In a later analysis, the rate of TCR association differed among HLA loci, with DRB1 alleles having the most associated TCRs and HLA-C alleles having the fewest. In vitro tests confirmed that a few of the cytomegalovirus-associated TCR beta chains recognize cytomegalovirus antigens. According to a later analysis, most CMV-associated TCR beta chains appeared to be HLA-restricted, and the HLA associations seemed to be driven largely by CMV exposure. Roughly uniform sequencing depth across donors was assumed in presence/absence analyses, although this assumption may not hold. V-gene and J-gene trimming of TCR beta chains was associated with a missense DCLRE1C variant in a later genetic analysis, and the association was replicated in an independent cohort. Only TCR beta chains were sequenced in this cohort, and the absence of alpha or paired-chain data limited detectable features. Strong co-occurrence of HLA alleles, especially DR and DQ, made assigning TCR associations to individual alleles difficult. A later genetic analysis reported fewer N-insertions in productive TCRs among donors in an Asian-associated ancestry cluster than the roughly 620-donor mean. A further reported finding was that TCR beta sequences accurately predicted the HLA-A and HLA-B alleles for most subjects in the first cohort. The sequencing pipeline was judged likely to have produced a cluster of highly shared sequence variants as a technical artifact. Because counts were too low, approximately 18 rarely observed V segments, including chromosome 9 orphons, were excluded from the earlier analysis of around 640 of the donors.

Library preparation was by the immunoSEQ multiplex PCR assay. A mixture of 60 forward primers for TCR Vbeta segments and 13 reverse primers for TCR Jbeta segments was used in the multiplex PCR. Amplification of the CDR3 region of rearranged TCR beta genes was performed with a multiplex PCR assay on genomic DNA. The Illumina HiSeq System was used to sequence the amplified TCR beta libraries as 87-base-pair reads. Per the original workflow: In a later analysis, roughly 80 million unique TCR beta chains were counted across the approximately 620 repertoires, and about 10 million of these chains were shared by at least two donors. Raw reads were error-corrected and collapsed into unique sequences by a nearest-neighbor algorithm in which closely related sequences were merged to remove PCR and sequencing errors. CDR3 sequences were aligned to IMGT reference sequences to assign V, D and J gene segments. For a sequence to be retained, a match of at least six nucleotides was required to both a V gene segment and a J gene segment. A rearrangement was called productive if the CDR3 had no stop codons and remained in frame with V and J, and every other rearrangement was called non-productive. Following IMGT convention, CDR3 was defined as the stretch from the second conserved V-encoded cysteine to the conserved J-encoded phenylalanine. In an earlier analysis of 550 to 650 of the donors, sequences lacking an unambiguous match to a single V gene segment were excluded. In an earlier analysis of 450 to 700 of the donors, V segments were called functional above 56.7% productive rearrangements and were called segregating when the between-donor standard deviation exceeded 5%. To diagnose cytomegalovirus status from the catalog of TCR beta chain sequences, a statistical classification framework was built. A later analysis assigned V and J genes by comparing TCR nucleotide sequences with IMGT/GENE-DB human TR gene sequences. The TCRdist pipeline was used in a later analysis to assign CDR3 sequences and most-parsimonious VDJ recombination scenarios. A later analysis defined each TCR beta chain by its CDR3 amino acid sequence plus V-gene family, and excluded reads lacking a unique V-gene family. A later analysis removed several hundred highly shared, low-generation-probability nucleotide sequences to deal with suspected cross-contamination and a sequencing artifact. For each public chain, a later analysis derived a clonal expansion index from normalized ranks of inferred template counts within each repertoire. In a later analysis, generation probabilities were computed with a VDJ recombination model fitted to out-of-frame rearrangements, and the resulting probabilities were checked against IGoR. In a later analysis, TCR-TCR, TCR-HLA and TCR-CMV co-occurrence was scored with hypergeometric tests, and a repertoire-size bias correction was applied to TCR pairs. To estimate false discovery rates, a later analysis permuted the HLA or CMV assignments 20 times. In a later analysis, co-occurring TCRs were grouped using DBSCAN, and TCRdist sequence similarity was added for clustering within HLA-allele-positive subsets. Repertoires with fewer than 30,000 or more than 120,000 public chains were left out of co-occurrence clustering, as were a handful of repertoires with anomalous nucleotide sharing. Imported from immuneACCESS, the table was reduced by TCRdb to in-frame sequences with V and J called. These copies leave out some clones; in studies compared against another copy, an unresolved V gene accounts for under half, and the cause of the remainder is not known. That table supplies the V and J calls and clone size; D and trimming were determined from the DNA. In all, the sample holds around 110,000 clones, and under 85% of those were seen once. Jointly, the top ten make up 4% to 5.5% of the sample.

V is cut back by 6 bases and J by 6 bases, with 7 bases in the junction unmatched. The CDR3 sequence holds 12 residues, the cysteine and phenylalanine included. Only CDR3 DNA is held: 36 bases, read in frame from base 1. CDR1 and CDR2 are read off the germline V gene (reference sequence) as GTSNPN and SVGIG. With respect to this clone: The antigen this receptor binds is unknown. Per-base qualities were not stored, and no clone one base away is much larger.

This clonotype was sampled from a man aged 25 to 45 in good health and CMV-seropositive. Sample: PBMCs. This chain joins TRBV30 to TRBJ1-1, and 7 junction bases match TRBD1. CDR3 region: CACLTGFAEAFF. Read as DNA, the sequence is TGTGCCTGCCTGACAGGGTTCGCTGAAGCTTTCTTT.